This paragraph reports one T cell receptor (beta chain). The target of this receptor is not known. The data are from a study of cytomegalovirus exposure and HLA in healthy donors (dated by TCRdb to about 2017). Turning to the overall study: An earlier analysis of 587 of the donors reported about 300 Gb of sequence data and 117 million unique TCR beta sequences obtained from 180 million or so T cells. Rather than drawing on any new phenotypic data, the later analysis identified candidate immune exposures from TCR beta sequences and the way those sequences occurred across donors. Both class I and class II loci were covered by HLA typing, at four-digit resolution. Donor age, sex, ethnicity and CMV serostatus were compiled together with the repertoire data. Around 320 gigabases of sequencing data and approximately 85 million unique TCR sequences were included in an early release covering roughly 600 HLA-typed donors. An earlier analysis of more than 450 of the donors used high-throughput TCR beta sequencing to judge whether each TCR beta V gene segment behaved as functional or pseudogenic. A later genetic analysis took genome-wide SNP genotypes for about three fifths of the roughly 700 donors and used that subset as a discovery cohort. Every repertoire in the discovery cohort had been generated on one and the same sequencing platform. Across around 400 genotyped donors of the cohort, an average of roughly 200,000 unique TCR beta nucleotide sequences per donor were sequenced, and around 19% of those sequences were non-productive. The T cell repertoires of around 730 subjects were profiled by immunosequencing and related to cytomegalovirus serostatus. The aim of the study was to test whether cataloging public T cell receptors could identify signatures of past pathogen exposure. To predict cytomegalovirus infection status, the study brought together high-throughput TCR immunosequencing, statistical association of individual TCRs with disease status, and machine learning. Typing coverage varied by locus: about 620-630 donors for A, B, C, DRB1 and DQB1; around 560 for DQA1; some 610 for DPA1; around 490 for DPB1. A separate validation cohort of roughly 130 different subjects was used in addition to the approximately 700-subject first cohort. Among the roughly 400 genotyped donors, around 79% belonged to the genetic ancestry cluster associated with self-reported Caucasian donors. A later analysis re-analyzed previously published TCR beta repertoires from 660 or so donors and added high-resolution HLA genotyping to study TCR occurrence patterns. Roughly 5 DR-DQ haplotypes were handled as single units for association and clustering, since linkage in the cohort was strong.

Library preparation was by the immunoSEQ multiplex PCR assay. For the multiplex PCR, a mixture combining 60 forward primers for TCR Vbeta segments and 13 reverse primers for TCR Jbeta segments was used. A multiplex PCR assay on genomic DNA amplified the CDR3 region of rearranged TCR beta genes. On the Illumina HiSeq System, the amplified TCR beta libraries were sequenced as 87-base-pair reads. As for how the authors treated the data: Across the 700 or so repertoires, a later analysis counted roughly 77 million unique TCR beta chains, around 11 million of which were shared by at least two donors. Raw reads were error-corrected and collapsed into unique sequences by a nearest-neighbor algorithm in which closely related sequences were merged to remove PCR and sequencing errors. To assign V, D and J gene segments, CDR3 sequences were aligned to IMGT reference sequences. For a sequence to be retained, a match of at least six nucleotides to both a V gene segment and a J gene segment was required. Rearrangements were classified as productive when the CDR3 lacked stop codons and remained in frame with V and J, and all other rearrangements were classified as non-productive. Following IMGT convention, CDR3 was defined as the stretch from the second conserved V-encoded cysteine up to the conserved J-encoded phenylalanine. The earlier analysis of some 600 of the donors excluded sequences that lacked an unambiguous match to a single V gene segment. In an earlier analysis of roughly 500 of the donors, V segments were called functional above 56.7% productive rearrangements and were called segregating when the between-donor standard deviation exceeded 5%. To diagnose cytomegalovirus status from the catalog of TCR beta chain sequences, a statistical classification framework was built. In a later analysis, TCR nucleotide sequences were compared against IMGT/GENE-DB human TR gene sequences so that V and J genes could be assigned. A later analysis assigned CDR3 sequences and most-parsimonious VDJ recombination scenarios with the TCRdist pipeline. In a later analysis, every TCR beta chain was defined by the combination of its CDR3 amino acid sequence and its V-gene family, and reads without a unique V-gene family were dropped. As a way to deal with suspected cross-contamination and a sequencing artifact, a later analysis dropped over 550 nucleotide sequences that were highly shared and had low generation probability. A later analysis calculated a clonal expansion index for each public chain from normalized within-repertoire ranks of inferred template counts. Generation probabilities in a later analysis came from a VDJ recombination model fitted to out-of-frame rearrangements, and those results were checked against IGoR. A later analysis scored TCR-TCR, TCR-HLA and TCR-CMV co-occurrence with hypergeometric tests, applying a repertoire-size bias correction to TCR pairs. A later analysis estimated false discovery rates by permuting HLA or CMV assignments 20 times. In a later analysis, co-occurring TCRs were grouped using DBSCAN, and TCRdist sequence similarity was added for clustering within HLA-allele-positive subsets. Repertoires with fewer than 30,000 or more than 120,000 public chains were left out of co-occurrence clustering, as were five repertoires with anomalous nucleotide sharing. TCRdb took over this immuneACCESS table, retaining in-frame rearrangements with V and J assigned. Such tables are incomplete; in checked studies, under half of the missing clones stem from an unresolved V gene, and the remainder is unexplained. V and J calls plus clone size are reproduced from that table; the DNA served to infer D and trimming. The sample's own table lists around 65,000 clones. Of the sample, around 15% falls within the top ten clones.

The CDR3 measures 13 amino acids from cysteine to phenylalanine. Just the 39-base CDR3 DNA is kept, in frame starting at base 1. The CDR1 and CDR2 encoded by the germline V gene are MNHNS and SASEGT. V is cut by 6 bases and J by 5 bases, and the space between the germline ends is 11 bases. The cohort comprised approximately 700 healthy bone marrow donors. At the time of sampling, every cohort member was nominally healthy, though immune exposures that went unrecorded were likely present. The donor was CMV seronegative and was included in the group of 352 seronegative cohort members. A peripheral blood sample was collected from each donor, and TCR beta sequencing was performed on peripheral blood mononuclear cells. Genomic DNA extraction from the blood cell samples was performed with the Qiagen DNeasy Blood Extraction Kit. Study-level results and caveats: A further reported finding was that TCR beta sequences accurately predicted the HLA-A and HLA-B alleles for most subjects in the first cohort. A later analysis found that TCR association rates varied across HLA loci, with DRB1 alleles showing the most associated TCRs and HLA-C alleles the fewest. A total of around 150 TCR beta chains were listed by the study as associated with cytomegalovirus. In a later genetic analysis, fewer N-insertions in productive TCRs were reported among donors in an Asian-associated ancestry cluster than the approximately 710-donor mean. CMV serostatus was the only immune exposure information available for the cohort. Because counts were too low, about 15 rarely observed V segments, including chromosome 9 orphons, were left out of the earlier analysis of a few hundred of the donors. According to a later analysis, parvovirus B19, influenza, CMV and Epstein-Barr virus appeared linked to several top co-occurrence clusters. When HLA alleles, especially DR and DQ, strongly co-occurred, TCR associations were difficult to assign to individual alleles. Across donors, most TCR sequences were observed very rarely, whereas some public TCRs were present in many individuals. Three of the identified cytomegalovirus-associated TCR beta chains were confirmed in vitro to be specific for cytomegalovirus antigens. The classifier was reported to diagnose cytomegalovirus status with high specificity and sensitivity in both the original cohort and the validation cohort. Correlated functional status among segregating V segments might be attributable to linkage disequilibrium, but an unknown experimental factor could not be ruled out. The presence/absence analyses assumed that sequencing depth was roughly uniform across donors, and that assumption may not be true. Because the 87-base-pair reads could not distinguish some IMGT-functional V segments, including TRBV6-2 and TRBV6-3, those segments were excluded. Most CMV-associated TCR beta chains appeared to be HLA-restricted in a later analysis, and the HLA associations seemed to be driven largely by CMV exposure. A later analysis found that HLA-associated TCR beta chains were more clonally expanded and had lower generation probabilities than equally common non-associated chains. The authors suggested that the approach could potentially be generalized to other disease states and immunological phenotypes. An association between a missense DCLRE1C variant and V-gene and J-gene trimming of TCR beta chains was found in a later genetic analysis and replicated in an independent cohort. An earlier analysis of 450 to 750 of the donors showed that most TCR beta V segments appeared in productive rearrangements either about 87% or about 30% of the time, which broadly matched IMGT annotations. Specific HLA alleles were associated with roughly 17,000 TCR beta sequences at a false discovery rate of 0.05 in a later analysis. Only TCR beta chains were sequenced in this cohort, and the absence of alpha or paired-chain data limited detectable features. A group of highly shared sequence variants was considered likely to be a technical artifact of the sequencing pipeline. Because some donors lacked HLA typing at each locus, the association tests relied only on the typed subset.

Sequencing was done on a sample of PBMCs. The chain is assembled from TRBV6-1 and TRBJ2-4; no D gene is confidently identified. This clonotype originated in a boy younger than 18 in good health and CMV-seronegative. The DNA sequence is as follows: TGTGCCAGCAGACAGCTGGGCGAAAACATTCAGTACTTC. Its protein is CASRQLGENIQYF.